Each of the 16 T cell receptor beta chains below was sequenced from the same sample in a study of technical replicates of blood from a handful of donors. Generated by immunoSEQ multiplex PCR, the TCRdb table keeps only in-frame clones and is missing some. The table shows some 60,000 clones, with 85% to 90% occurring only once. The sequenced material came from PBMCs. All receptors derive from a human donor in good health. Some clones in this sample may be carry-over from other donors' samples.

The CDR3 nucleotides are TGCGCCAGCAGCTCGACTAGCGGGAAGGGAAATGAGCAGTTCTTC. It translates to CASSSTSGKGNEQFF. The genes are TRBV5-1 and TRBJ2-1; TRBD2 matches at 11 bases. The J segment lost 7 bases and the V segment lost 3 bases, leaving 6 bases of the junction unmatched. Germline V gives CDR1 SGHRS, CDR2 YFSETQ. CDR3 size: 15 residues.

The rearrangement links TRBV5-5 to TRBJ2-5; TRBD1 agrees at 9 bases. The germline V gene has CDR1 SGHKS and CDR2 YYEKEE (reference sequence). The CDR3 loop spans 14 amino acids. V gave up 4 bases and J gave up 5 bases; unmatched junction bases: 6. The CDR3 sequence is CASSVRQGGETQYF. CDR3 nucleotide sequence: TGTGCCAGCAGCGTAAGACAGGGGGGCGAGACCCAGTACTTC.

CDR3 in amino acids: CASFASGGYTEAFF. CDR3 sequence (DNA): TGCGCCAGTTTTGCCTCCGGGGGTTACACTGAAGCTTTCTTT. The chain joins TRBV5-1 to TRBJ1-1, with a weak D call TRBD1 (5 bases). The germline gives CDR1 SGHRS, CDR2 YFSETQ. Trimming shortened V by 8 bases and J by 3 bases, and 17 bases separated the two germline ends. The CDR3 is made up of 14 amino acids.

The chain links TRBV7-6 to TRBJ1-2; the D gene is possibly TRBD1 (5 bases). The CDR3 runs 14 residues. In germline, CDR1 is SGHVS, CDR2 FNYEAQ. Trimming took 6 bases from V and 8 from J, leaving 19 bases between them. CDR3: CASSTVPGEYGYTF. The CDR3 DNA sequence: TGTGCCAGCAGTACTGTGCCGGGGGAATACGGCTACACCTTC.

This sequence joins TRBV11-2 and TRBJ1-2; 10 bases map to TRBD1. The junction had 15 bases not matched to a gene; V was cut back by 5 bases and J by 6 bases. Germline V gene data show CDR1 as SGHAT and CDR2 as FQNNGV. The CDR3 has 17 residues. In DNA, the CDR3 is TGTGCCAGCAGCATAACCGGGACAGGGGCCAGACAGGATGGCTACACCTTC. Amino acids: CASSITGTGARQDGYTF.

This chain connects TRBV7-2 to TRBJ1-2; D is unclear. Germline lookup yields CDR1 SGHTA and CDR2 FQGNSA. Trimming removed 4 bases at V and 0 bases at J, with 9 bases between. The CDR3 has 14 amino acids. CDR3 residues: CASSSQTSNYGYTF. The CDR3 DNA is TGTGCCAGCAGCTCCCAGACTTCTAACTATGGCTACACCTTC.

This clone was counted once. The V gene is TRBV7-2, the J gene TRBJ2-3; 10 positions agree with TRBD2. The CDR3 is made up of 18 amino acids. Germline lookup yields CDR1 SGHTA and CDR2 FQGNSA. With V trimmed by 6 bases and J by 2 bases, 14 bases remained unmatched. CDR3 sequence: CASRKRVPSGGATDTQYF. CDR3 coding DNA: TGTGCCAGCAGGAAAAGGGTCCCTAGCGGGGGAGCCACAGATACGCAGTATTTT.

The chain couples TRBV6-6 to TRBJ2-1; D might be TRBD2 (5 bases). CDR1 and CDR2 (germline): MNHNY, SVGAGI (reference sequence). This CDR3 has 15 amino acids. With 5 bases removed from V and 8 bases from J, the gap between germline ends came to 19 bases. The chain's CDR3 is CASSTIEGVDDEQFF. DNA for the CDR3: TGTGCCAGCAGTACGATCGAGGGAGTGGATGATGAGCAGTTCTTC.

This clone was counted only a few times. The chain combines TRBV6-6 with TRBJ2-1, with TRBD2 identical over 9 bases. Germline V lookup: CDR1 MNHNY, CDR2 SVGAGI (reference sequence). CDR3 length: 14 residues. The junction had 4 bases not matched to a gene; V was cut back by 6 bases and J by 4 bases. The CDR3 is CASSRTSDYNEQFF. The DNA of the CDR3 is TGTGCCAGCAGCCGGACTAGCGATTACAATGAGCAGTTCTTC.

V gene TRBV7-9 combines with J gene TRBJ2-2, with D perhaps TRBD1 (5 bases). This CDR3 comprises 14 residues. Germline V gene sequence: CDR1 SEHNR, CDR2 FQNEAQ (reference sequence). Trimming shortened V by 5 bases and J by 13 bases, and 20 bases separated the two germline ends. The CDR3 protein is CASSPRYEPGRLFF. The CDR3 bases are TGTGCCAGCAGCCCGAGGTATGAGCCAGGGCGGCTGTTTTTT.

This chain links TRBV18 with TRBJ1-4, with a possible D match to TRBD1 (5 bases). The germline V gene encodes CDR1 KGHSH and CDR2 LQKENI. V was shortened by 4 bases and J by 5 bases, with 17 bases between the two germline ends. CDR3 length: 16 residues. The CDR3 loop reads CASSLNQGSRNEKLFF. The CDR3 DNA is TGTGCCAGCTCACTCAACCAGGGTAGTAGGAATGAAAAACTGTTTTTT.

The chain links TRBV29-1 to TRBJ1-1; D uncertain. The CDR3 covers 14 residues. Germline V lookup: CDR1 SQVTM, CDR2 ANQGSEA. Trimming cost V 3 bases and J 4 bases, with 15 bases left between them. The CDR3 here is CSVDLRIAGTEAFF. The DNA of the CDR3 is TGCAGCGTTGATCTGAGGATCGCGGGCACTGAAGCTTTCTTT.

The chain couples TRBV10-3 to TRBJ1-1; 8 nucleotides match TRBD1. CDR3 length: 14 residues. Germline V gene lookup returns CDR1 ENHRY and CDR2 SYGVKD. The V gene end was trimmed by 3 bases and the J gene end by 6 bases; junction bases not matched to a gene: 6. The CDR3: CAISDRQGAPEAFF. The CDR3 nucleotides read TGTGCCATCAGTGACAGGCAGGGGGCCCCTGAAGCTTTCTTT.

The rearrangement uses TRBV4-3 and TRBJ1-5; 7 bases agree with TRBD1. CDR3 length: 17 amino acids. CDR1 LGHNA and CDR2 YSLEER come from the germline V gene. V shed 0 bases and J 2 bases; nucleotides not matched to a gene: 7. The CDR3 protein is CASSQDWAGGGNQPQHF. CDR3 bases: TGCGCCAGCAGCCAAGATTGGGCAGGGGGTGGCAATCAGCCCCAGCATTTT.

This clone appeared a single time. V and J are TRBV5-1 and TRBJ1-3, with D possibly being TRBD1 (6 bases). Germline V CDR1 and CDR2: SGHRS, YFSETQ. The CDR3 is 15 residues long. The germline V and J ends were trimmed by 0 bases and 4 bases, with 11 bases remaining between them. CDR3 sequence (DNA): TGCGCCAGCAGCTTGGATGGGGGCTCAGGAAACACCATATATTTT. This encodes CASSLDGGSGNTIYF.

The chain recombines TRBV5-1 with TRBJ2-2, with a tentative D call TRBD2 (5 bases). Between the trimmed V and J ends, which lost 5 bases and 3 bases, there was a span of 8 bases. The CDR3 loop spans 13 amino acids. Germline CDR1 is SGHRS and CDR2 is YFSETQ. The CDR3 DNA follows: TGCGCCAGCAGTCGGGGAGACACCGGGGAGCTGTTTTTT. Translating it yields CASSRGDTGELFF.